These 10 T cell receptor beta chains were sequenced from one sample in a study of early T cells in non-severe SARS-CoV-2 infection (dated by TCRdb to 2020 to 2022). Library method: 5' RACE. Data came from a NextSeq 500. The public reads were quality trimmed at Q25 with fastp and then assembled into clones with MiXCR by TCRdb, keeping productive beta chains. Rows merge per CDR3 protein into single entries with the most common DNA and genes. Here the sample has tens of thousands of distinct CDR3 sequences; about 12% occur a single time. The ten largest make up about 9.3% of the sample. Material: whole blood, obtained at baseline. The origin of the receptors is an adult who was a healthcare worker with PCR-confirmed SARS-CoV-2 infection or an uninfected control (not recorded which).

The chain employs TRBV14 and TRBJ2-1; D call uncertain. Trimming took off 2 bases at V and 4 bases at J, with 6 bases between the two ends. The CDR3 runs 13 residues. CDR1 SGHDN and CDR2 FVKESK come from the germline V gene. The CDR3 DNA reads TGTGCCAGCAGCCAACTCCTTTACAATGAGCAGTTCTTC. Amino acids: CASSQLLYNEQFF. Filled out from reference TRBV14 and TRBJ2-1, the complete variable domain reads EAGVTQFPSHSVIEKGQTVTLRCDPISGHDNLYWYRRVMGKEIKFLLHFVKESKQDESGMPNNRFLAERTGGTYSTLKVQPAELEDSGVYFCASSQLLYNEQFFGPGTRLTVL.

This clonotype has ten or more counts. The rearrangement uses TRBV7-8 and TRBJ1-1; D unresolved. The CDR3 has 16 amino acids. Germline assignment: CDR1 SGHVS and CDR2 FQNEAQ. The V and J ends lost 3 bases and 6 bases respectively, with 20 bases between them. In DNA, the CDR3 is TGTGCCAGCAGCTTTTTCCAACCGTCGGTAGCCCCTGAAGCTTTCTTT. Protein sequence: CASSFFQPSVAPEAFF.

This clonotype was counted a few times. The genes are TRBV11-3 and TRBJ1-1, with 7 bases that match TRBD1. The J segment lost 1 base and the V segment lost 3 bases, leaving 11 bases of the junction unmatched. This CDR3 comprises 17 residues. CDR1 and CDR2 from the germline V gene are SGHNT and YENEEA. CDR3: CASSFKDLGGENTEAFF. The CDR3 nucleotides are TGTGCCAGCAGCTTTAAAGATCTAGGGGGCGAGAACACTGAAGCTTTCTTT.

The chain carries TRBV2 and TRBJ1-4; maybe TRBD1 (5 bases). CDR1 is SNHLY, CDR2 FYNNEI, per germline. V lost 7 bases, J lost 8 bases, and 14 bases lay in between. This CDR3 is built from 13 residues. The CDR3 nucleotides read TGTGCCAGCATTGGCAGGGAGAGGGAAAAACTGTTTTTT. It translates to CASIGREREKLFF.

This clonotype occurred many times. V gene TRBV20-1 combines with J gene TRBJ2-3; maybe TRBD2 (5 bases). Germline V CDR1 and CDR2: DFQATT, SNEGSKA (reference sequence). There are 15 residues in the CDR3. Trimming stripped 0 bases from V and 5 bases from J, with 15 bases between. The CDR3 is CSARDPGTRIDTQYF. The CDR3 bases are TGCAGTGCTAGAGATCCTGGTACTAGGATAGATACGCAGTATTTT.

In this sample, this clonotype turned up many times. The chain is built from TRBV6-5 and TRBJ1-6, with a possible D match to TRBD1 (5 bases). The CDR3 is made up of 15 amino acids. CDR1 and CDR2 (germline): MNHEY, SVGAGI. The V and J ends lost 0 bases and 11 bases respectively, with 14 bases between them. The chain's CDR3 is CASSYSTGDWPPLHF. The CDR3, as DNA: TGTGCCAGCAGTTACTCGACCGGGGACTGGCCACCCCTCCACTTT.

The V call is TRBV7-9, the J call TRBJ2-1; D is uncertain. Germline CDR1 reads SEHNR; CDR2 reads FQNEAQ (reference sequence). The length of the CDR3 is 13 residues. V dropped 1 base and J dropped 4 bases, with 5 bases sitting between them. CDR3 residues: CASSLGSYNEQFF. The CDR3, as DNA: TGTGCCAGCAGCTTAGGGAGTTACAATGAGCAGTTCTTC.

This clonotype has ten or more counts. The junction shows a germline mismatch at one end, possibly a read error. The V call is TRBV7-2, the J call TRBJ2-7, with 11 bases identical to TRBD2. Germline values: CDR1 SGHTA, CDR2 FQGNSA. This CDR3 contains 13 residues. The CDR3 region is CASSLGTSGGLYF. The CDR3 DNA sequence: TGTGCCAGCAGTTTAGGCACTAGCGGGGGTCTTTACTTC.

The rearrangement uses TRBV12-3 or TRBV12-4 and TRBJ2-1, with a possible D match to TRBD2 (6 bases). This CDR3 is 15 amino acids long. V was clipped by 5 bases and J by 6 bases, with 17 bases between them. This CDR3 is CASSALGGSGNEQFF. The DNA of the CDR3 is TGTGCCAGCAGTGCCCTTGGAGGGAGTGGCAATGAGCAGTTCTTC.

The chain joins TRBV5-1 to TRBJ2-7; 7 nucleotides align to TRBD1. The CDR3 runs 13 residues. Germline CDR1 and CDR2: SGHRS and YFSETQ. J was trimmed by 4 bases and V by 2 bases; bases with no gene match: 3. The CDR3 DNA follows: TGCGCCAGCAGCTTCAACAGGGGATACGAGCAGTACTTC. As protein: CASSFNRGYEQYF.